The clone carrying this T cell receptor beta chain was seen many times. What it binds is not known. In germline, CDR1 is SGHTA, CDR2 FQGNSA. There are 14 residues in the CDR3. Trimming shortened V by 5 bases and J by 6 bases, and 16 bases separated the two germline ends. TCRdb itself ran the reads through MiXCR, one entry per CDR3 protein. Counted here are roughly 130,000 distinct CDR3 sequences, roughly a quarter occurring once; the ten biggest clones make up 30% to 40%. This sample was included in a study of T cell repertoires in cytomegalovirus infection. Material for sequencing was PBMCs, sequenced either directly or after in vitro stimulation (not recorded which). The gene calls are TRBV7-2 and TRBJ1-2, with D possibly being TRBD1 (6 bases). This clonotype was obtained from a human donor in good health (CMV status not recorded). Some clones in this sample may be carry-over from other donors' samples. The CDR3, as DNA: TGTGCCAGCAGCCCCCGGGGAAGGGGGGATGGCTACACCTTC. Translating it yields CASSPRGRGDGYTF.